Here is one T cell receptor (beta chain) with its context. Its antigen is currently unknown. Cell sorting via CD45RO/CCR7/CD25/CD127/CD95/CD27 was performed to obtain CD4+ naive, central memory, regulatory and stem cell-like memory cells. The data originate from a study of beta chain features in type 1 diabetes. Study-wide points: There was a moderate but significant shortening of TCRB CDR3s in all four CD4+ subsets of Type 1 diabetes patients.

Trimming removed 2 bases from V and 3 bases from J, with 7 bases in between. The CDR3 has 13 amino acids. Germline-derived CDR1 and CDR2 are LGHNA and YNFKEQ. Expressed TCRB transcripts were sequenced because the isolated RNA had all been reverse transcribed beforehand. Naive, central memory and regulatory T cell samples yielded about 4 million reads on average. Here immunoSEQ multiplex PCR was the method, and the copy in TCRdb shows in-frame clones only, minus some. The sample holds 680,000 or so clones, 13% seen once. The sample consisted of naive CD4+ T cells from blood. This TCR derives from a man younger than 35 with type 1 diabetes. The chain joins TRBV4-2 to TRBJ2-5; D not resolved. The DNA for the CDR3 is TGTGCCAGCAGCCAACTAGAGGAAGAGACCCAGTACTTC. Translated: CASSQLEEETQYF.